These 31 T cell receptor beta chains were sequenced from one sample in a study of blood T cell repertoires in COVID-19. Libraries were prepared by immunoSEQ multiplex PCR; TCRdb keeps only in-frame clonotypes and omits some of them. This table holds 150,000 to 200,000 clones, about 80% found once. The sample consisted of PBMCs or T cells enriched from blood (not recorded which). These receptors came from a man in his fifties or sixties who had been exposed to COVID-19.

Notes on this clone: Other DNA sequences of this sample code for an identical CDR3. This chain uses TRBV5-1 with TRBJ2-7; D remains unclear. V shed 0 bases and J shed 2 bases, with 9 bases lying between them. The CDR3 covers 14 residues. The V gene's germline CDR1 is SGHRS and CDR2 YFSETQ. The CDR3 spells CASSLGYRAYEQYF. The CDR3 nucleotides are TGCGCCAGCAGCTTGGGTTATAGAGCCTACGAGCAGTACTTC.

The CDR3 bases are TGTGCCAGCAGCTTAGTATTTTCCGGGAGCTCCTACGAGCAGTACTTC. The encoded protein is CASSLVFSGSSYEQYF. The V gene is TRBV11-2, the J gene TRBJ2-7; TRBD2 is a possible D gene (6 bases). The CDR3 is made up of 16 amino acids. Trimming pared 1 base from V and 0 bases from J, leaving 13 bases between. Germline lookup yields CDR1 SGHAT and CDR2 FQNNGV. Drawing the rest from reference TRBV11-2 and TRBJ2-7, the complete variable domain is EAGVAQSPRYKIIEKRQSVAFWCNPISGHATLYWYQQILGQGPKLLIQFQNNGVVDDSQLPKDRFSAERLKGVDSTLKIQPAKLEDSAVYLCASSLVFSGSSYEQYFGPGTRLTVT.

The rearrangement uses TRBV30 and TRBJ2-2; 12 nucleotides agree with TRBD1. The J segment lost 5 bases and the V segment lost 2 bases, leaving 3 bases of the junction unmatched. In germline, CDR1 is GTSNPN, CDR2 SVGIG (reference sequence). The CDR3 sequence is 15 residues long. The CDR3 DNA reads TGTGCCTGGAGTCGGGGACAGGGGGCGACCGGGGAGCTGTTTTTT. This sequence encodes CAWSRGQGATGELFF.

This chain uses TRBV4-1 with TRBJ1-1; D perhaps matches TRBD1 (5 bases). Germline-derived CDR1 and CDR2 are MGHRA and YSYEKL. The CDR3 is 15 amino acids. Trimming left V 2 bases short and J 0 bases short, with 10 bases between. The CDR3 loop reads CASSQQGDVNTEAFF. Written as DNA, the CDR3 is TGCGCCAGCAGCCAACAAGGGGATGTGAACACTGAAGCTTTCTTT.

This clone was found once. The J gene is TRBJ2-1, the V gene TRBV21-1; TRBD1 was called by the table and not checked on the DNA. TRBV21-1 represents a pseudogene. The CDR3 loop spans 16 amino acids. CDR3 residues: CASSKDRTGPHNEQFF. Written as DNA, the CDR3 is TGTGCCAGCAGCAAAGATCGGACAGGGCCTCACAATGAGCAGTTCTTC.

The chain links TRBV4-2 to TRBJ2-1, with D possibly being TRBD1 (5 bases). V lost 4 bases and J 7 bases, leaving 8 bases between the germline ends. Germline loops: CDR1 LGHNA, CDR2 YNFKEQ. The CDR3 contains 12 residues. CDR3 region: CASSLNRNEQFF. The CDR3, as DNA: TGTGCCAGCAGCCTTAACAGGAATGAGCAGTTCTTC.

V usage is TRBV29-1 and J usage is TRBJ2-3; possible D gene TRBD1, 5 bases. The CDR3 runs 14 residues. V was cut by 1 base and J by 3 bases, with 11 bases left in between. Per germline, CDR1 SQVTM and CDR2 ANQGSEA. CDR3: CSVEVMGRTDTQYF. The CDR3 DNA is TGCAGCGTTGAAGTAATGGGGCGGACAGATACGCAGTATTTT.

The chain carries TRBV6-1 and TRBJ1-5; D is ambiguous. From germline, CDR1 is MNHNS and CDR2 SASEGT. V lost 1 base and J 2 bases, leaving 6 bases between the germline ends. CDR3 length equals 14 residues. The CDR3 here is CASSEGRGNQPQHF. CDR3 nucleotide sequence: TGTGCCAGCAGTGAAGGACGGGGCAATCAGCCCCAGCATTTT.

The CDR3, as DNA: TGCGCCAGCAGCCAAGAAGGGGCGTTTAATGAAAAACTGTTTTTT. It codes for CASSQEGAFNEKLFF. The V gene is TRBV4-1, the J gene TRBJ1-4, with a possible D match to TRBD1 (5 bases). The V and J ends lost 0 bases and 4 bases respectively, with 9 bases between them. Germline CDR1 is MGHRA and CDR2 is YSYEKL. The CDR3 totals 15 residues.

The V and J genes are TRBV19 and TRBJ2-1, with 13 bases matching TRBD2. This CDR3 has 15 residues. V gave up 3 bases and J gave up 5 bases; unmatched junction bases: 1. CDR1 and CDR2 (germline): LNHDA, SQIVND (reference sequence). This chain's CDR3 is CASSMGLAGNNEQFF. The DNA for the CDR3 is TGTGCCAGTAGTATGGGACTAGCGGGAAACAATGAGCAGTTCTTC.

This clone has more than one count but fewer than ten. J is TRBJ1-6 and V is TRBV6-5; the D is unclear. The CDR3 runs 14 residues. Per germline, CDR1 MNHEY and CDR2 SVGAGI. The V and J ends lost 2 bases and 9 bases respectively, with 11 bases between them. The CDR3 region has the DNA TGTGCCAGCAGTTACAACGTCAGAGGTTCACCCCTCCACTTT. Its protein is CASSYNVRGSPLHF.

The rearrangement links TRBV9 to TRBJ1-6; 7 bases fit TRBD1. Germline V gene sequence: CDR1 SGDLS, CDR2 YYNGEE. The V gene end was trimmed by 2 bases and the J gene end by 4 bases; junction bases not matched to a gene: 6. The CDR3 is 16 residues long. The CDR3 loop is CASSVWDSPYNSPLHF. The CDR3 bases are TGTGCCAGCAGCGTTTGGGACAGCCCGTATAATTCACCCCTCCACTTT.

The rearrangement uses TRBV27 and TRBJ1-6, with TRBD1 matching 10 bases. This CDR3 is 14 amino acids long. Germline V CDR1 and CDR2: MNHEY, SMNVEV (reference sequence). V trimming: 5 bases; J trimming: 7 bases; junction bases outside the gene matches: 2. The CDR3 nucleotides are TGTGCCAGCAGTCCGGACAGGGGGAATTCACCCCTCCACTTT. Translation: CASSPDRGNSPLHF.

The chain links TRBV1 to TRBJ2-5; the D call in the table, TRBD2, was not verified against the DNA. TRBV1 has pseudogene status. The CDR3 sequence is 18 residues long. CDR3 coding DNA: TGCACCAGCAGCCAAGAATGGCTAGCGGGAGGAGGAAAAGAGACCCAGTACTTC. Its protein product is CTSSQEWLAGGGKETQYF.

V gene TRBV19 combines with J gene TRBJ1-1, with D maybe TRBD1 (5 bases). This CDR3 region has 15 residues. The V gene lost 5 bases and the J gene lost 0 bases, with 13 bases spanning the gap. CDR1 and CDR2 (germline): LNHDA, SQIVND (reference sequence). This CDR3 reads CASSDWTPMNTEAFF. Here the CDR3 DNA reads TGTGCCAGTAGTGATTGGACACCTATGAACACTGAAGCTTTCTTT.

V usage is TRBV5-1 and J usage is TRBJ2-1; no firm D call. The V gene's germline CDR1 is SGHRS and CDR2 YFSETQ. The CDR3 totals 13 residues. The V end was cut by 3 bases, the J end by 2 bases, with 6 bases between. The CDR3 region is CASSSPTYNEQFF. In DNA form, the CDR3 reads TGCGCCAGCAGCTCCCCCACCTACAATGAGCAGTTCTTC.

V gene TRBV3-1 (or the pseudogene TRBV3-2) combines with J gene TRBJ1-2, with TRBD1 matching over 7 bases. CDR3 length: 16 amino acids. Trimming removed 7 bases from V and 8 bases from J; junction bases left unmatched: 19. CDR1 is LGHDT and CDR2 is YNNKEL in the germline V gene (reference sequence). Written as DNA, the CDR3 is TGTGCCAGCACCAAGTTACAGGGGTCGGGCGTTCGAGGCTACACCTTC. Residues: CASTKLQGSGVRGYTF.

The rearrangement uses TRBV6-1 and TRBJ1-2; 8 bases line up with TRBD1. Trimming took 2 bases from V and 5 from J; bases not matched to a gene: 16. CDR1 and CDR2 from the germline V gene are MNHNS and SASEGT. The CDR3 is 18 amino acids. The CDR3 DNA reads as TGTGCCAGCAGTGAATACTCAGGGACAGGAGCTTTTAAATATGGCTACACCTTC. Amino acids: CASSEYSGTGAFKYGYTF.

This clone came up once. The V call is TRBV28, the J call TRBJ1-5; 7 bases match TRBD1. V was clipped by 5 bases and J by 5 bases; unmatched bases: 6. CDR3 size: 14 residues. Germline assignment: CDR1 MDHEN and CDR2 SYDVKM. CDR3 residues: CASSPGGVDQPQHF. The CDR3 DNA sequence: TGTGCCAGCAGTCCAGGGGGAGTGGATCAGCCCCAGCATTTT.

The V and J genes are TRBV13 and TRBJ2-7, with a weak D call TRBD2 (5 bases). V lost 11 bases, J lost 3 bases, and 11 bases lay in between. This CDR3 has 11 amino acids. Germline V lookup: CDR1 PRHDT, CDR2 FYEKMQ (reference sequence). CDR3 bases: TGTGCCTCGGGGAGTCTCTACGAGCAGTACTTC. This gives the protein CASGSLYEQYF.

This chain joins TRBV5-1 and TRBJ2-7; D gene ambiguous. Germline assignment: CDR1 SGHRS and CDR2 YFSETQ. The CDR3 contains 15 residues. The germline V and J ends were trimmed by 0 bases and 4 bases, with 14 bases remaining between them. CDR3 DNA sequence: TGCGCCAGCAGCTTGGGAGACACTCCCATTTACGAGCAGTACTTC. This codes for CASSLGDTPIYEQYF.

The chain has TRBV5-6 and TRBJ2-5; perhaps TRBD2 as D (6 bases). The V and J ends lost 3 bases and 4 bases respectively, with 13 bases between them. The germline V gene has CDR1 SGHDT and CDR2 YYEEEE. This CDR3 contains 14 residues. DNA of the CDR3: TGTGCCAGCAGCTGGGAACTAGCCGTAGAGACCCAGTACTTC. This sequence encodes CASSWELAVETQYF. The full variable domain, in which reference TRBV5-6 and TRBJ2-5 provide the parts outside the CDR3, is DAGVTQSPTHLIKTRGQQVTLRCSPKSGHDTVSWYQQALGQGPQFIFQYYEEEERQRGNFPDRFSGHQFPNYSSELNVNALLLGDSALYLCASSWELAVETQYFGPGTRLLVL.

The table lists this clone with a count of one. The rearrangement links TRBV28 to TRBJ2-3, with unresolved D. CDR1 MDHEN and CDR2 SYDVKM come from the germline V gene. V was shortened by 9 bases and J by 0 bases, with 13 bases between the two germline ends. The CDR3 is 14 amino acids. CDR3 region: CASDGSLSTDTQYF. In nucleotides, the CDR3 is TGTGCCAGTGACGGATCACTAAGCACAGATACGCAGTATTTT.

This rearrangement joins TRBV7-9 to TRBJ1-2; the D gene is possibly TRBD1 (5 bases). The CDR3 has 15 amino acids. Germline-derived CDR1 and CDR2 are SEHNR and FQNEAQ (reference sequence). V lost 2 bases and J lost 7, with 17 bases in between. The CDR3 region has the DNA TGTGCCAGCAGCTTATCGTTAAGAGGGGAGGCTGGCTACACCTTC. This gives the protein CASSLSLRGEAGYTF.

V and J are TRBV11-2 and TRBJ1-4; D call uncertain. Germline CDR1 and CDR2: SGHAT and FQNNGV. Trimming removed 3 bases from V and 4 bases from J, with 15 bases in between. The CDR3 consists of 16 residues. The CDR3 nucleotides read TGTGCCAGCAGCTTGGCCTCGGCAGGATATAATGAAAAACTGTTTTTT. It yields the protein CASSLASAGYNEKLFF.

V gene TRBV20-1 combines with J gene TRBJ1-1, with no clear D. CDR1 DFQATT and CDR2 SNEGSKA come from the germline V gene (reference sequence). The CDR3 contains 13 residues. V was pared by 3 bases and J by 4 bases, with 12 bases between. The CDR3 loop is CSASSGGLTEAFF. The CDR3, as DNA: TGCAGTGCTAGTTCCGGAGGGCTCACTGAAGCTTTCTTT.

CDR3 sequence (DNA): TGTGCCAGCAGTGAACAGGGGGCCGGTTCACCCCTCCACTTT. Translated: CASSEQGAGSPLHF. This chain connects TRBV6-1 to TRBJ1-6; TRBD1 matches at 8 bases. CDR1 is MNHNS and CDR2 is SASEGT in the germline V gene. Unmatched junction bases numbered 3, after V lost 2 bases and J lost 9 bases. The CDR3 has 14 residues.

The chain is built from TRBV5-1 and TRBJ2-5; TRBD1 matches 8 bases. CDR3 length: 13 amino acids. The germline gives CDR1 SGHRS, CDR2 YFSETQ. V shed 4 bases and J 4 bases; nucleotides not matched to a gene: 3. CDR3 coding DNA: TGCGCCAGCAGCAACGACAGGGGAGAGACCCAGTACTTC. Protein product: CASSNDRGETQYF.

The genes are TRBV9 and TRBJ1-2; TRBD1 is a possible D gene (5 bases). Looked up from germline, CDR1 is SGDLS and CDR2 is YYNGEE. Trimming removed 6 bases from V and 0 bases from J, with 15 bases in between. CDR3 size: 15 residues. The CDR3 DNA reads TGTGCCAGCACTGGCAGGGATCCCACTAACTATGGCTACACCTTC. It is translated as CASTGRDPTNYGYTF.

In DNA form, the CDR3 reads TGTGCCAGCAGCCAAGGGGTCCTAGCGGTGCTTCAAGAGACCCAGTACTTC. This gives the protein CASSQGVLAVLQETQYF. The genes are TRBV14 and TRBJ2-5, with 7 nucleotides matching TRBD2. Trimming at V came to 1 base and at J to 2 bases, leaving 10 bases not matched to a gene. The germline CDR1 and CDR2 sequences are SGHDN and FVKESK. The CDR3 contains 17 residues.

This clone turned up a few times. The rearrangement uses TRBV24-1 and TRBJ1-2, with 8 positions matching TRBD1. Germline assignment: CDR1 KGHDR and CDR2 SFDVKD. The junction had 6 bases not matched to a gene; V was cut back by 3 bases and J by 4 bases. This CDR3 has 15 amino acids. The CDR3 DNA sequence: TGTGCCACCAGTGATCCCCCCGACAGGGGCTATGGCTACACCTTC. Translating gives CATSDPPDRGYGYTF.